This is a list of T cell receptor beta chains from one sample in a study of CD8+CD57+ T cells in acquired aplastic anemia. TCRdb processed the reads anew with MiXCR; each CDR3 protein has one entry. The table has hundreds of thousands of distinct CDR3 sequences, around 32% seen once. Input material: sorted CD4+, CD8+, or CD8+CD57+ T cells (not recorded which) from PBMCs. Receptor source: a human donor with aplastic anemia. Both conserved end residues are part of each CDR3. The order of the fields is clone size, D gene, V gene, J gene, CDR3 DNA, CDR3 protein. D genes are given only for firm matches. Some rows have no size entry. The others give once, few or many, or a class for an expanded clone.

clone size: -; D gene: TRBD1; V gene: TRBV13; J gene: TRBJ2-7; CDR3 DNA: TGTGCCAGCAGCTTATCCCAGGGGGTCACCTACGAGCAGTACTTC; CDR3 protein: CASSLSQGVTYEQYF
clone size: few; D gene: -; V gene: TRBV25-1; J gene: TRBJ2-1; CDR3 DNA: TGTGCCAGCGGGCTCTACAATGAGCAGTTCTTC; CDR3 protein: CASGLYNEQFF
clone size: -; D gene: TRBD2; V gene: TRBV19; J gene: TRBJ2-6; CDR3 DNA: TGTGCCAGTAGGGAGGGACTAGCGGAAAACTCTGGGGCCAACGTCCTGACTTTC; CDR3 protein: CASREGLAENSGANVLTF
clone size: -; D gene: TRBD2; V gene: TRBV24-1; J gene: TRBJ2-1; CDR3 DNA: TGTGCCACCAGCTTCGTAGGGCTAGCGGGAGACAATGAGCAGTTCTTC; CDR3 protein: CATSFVGLAGDNEQFF
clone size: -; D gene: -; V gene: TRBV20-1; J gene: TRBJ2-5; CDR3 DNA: TGCAGTGCTAACCAGGGGGGACAAGAGACCCAGTACTTC; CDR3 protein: CSANQGGQETQYF
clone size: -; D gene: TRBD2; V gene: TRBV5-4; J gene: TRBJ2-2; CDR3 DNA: TGTGCCAGCAGCAATAGCGGGACTGGCGCCGGGGAGCTGTTTTTT; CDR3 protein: CASSNSGTGAGELFF
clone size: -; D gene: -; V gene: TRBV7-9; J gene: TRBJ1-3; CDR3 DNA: TGTGCCAGCAGCTTAGCGCCAGGGGCCGGAAACACCATATATTTT; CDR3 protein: CASSLAPGAGNTIYF
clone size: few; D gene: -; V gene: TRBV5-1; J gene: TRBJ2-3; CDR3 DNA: TGCGCCAGCTCTTCAGGGCCCACAGATACGCAGTATTTT; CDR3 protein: CASSSGPTDTQYF
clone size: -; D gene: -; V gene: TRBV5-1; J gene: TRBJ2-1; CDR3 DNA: TGCGCCAGCAGCTTGGCCAGGGCGGACAATGAGCAGTTCTTC; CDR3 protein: CASSLARADNEQFF
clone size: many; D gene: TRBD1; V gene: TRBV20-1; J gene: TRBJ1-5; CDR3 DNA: TGCAGTGCTAGGGGAAGGGACAGGGTAAATCAGCCCCAGCATTTT; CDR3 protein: CSARGRDRVNQPQHF
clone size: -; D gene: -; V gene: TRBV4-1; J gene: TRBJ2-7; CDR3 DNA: TGCGCCAGCAGCCGAGTAGCGAATCTCCAACCTACCTACGAGCAGTACTTC; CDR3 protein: CASSRVANLQPTYEQYF
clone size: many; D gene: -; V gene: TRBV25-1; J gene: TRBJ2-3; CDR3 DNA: TGTGCCAGCAGTGAATTGTACAGAACAGATACGCAGTATTTT; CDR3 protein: CASSELYRTDTQYF
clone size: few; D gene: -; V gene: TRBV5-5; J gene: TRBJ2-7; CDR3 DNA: TGTGCCAGCAACACTCTGGGGCAGGGAGCCTACGAGCAGTACTTC; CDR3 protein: CASNTLGQGAYEQYF
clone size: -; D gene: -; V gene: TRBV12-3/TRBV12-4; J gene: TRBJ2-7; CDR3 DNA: TGTGCCAGCAGCCTAATGGGGGGTCCGTACGGGCAGTACTTC; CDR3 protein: CASSLMGGPYGQYF
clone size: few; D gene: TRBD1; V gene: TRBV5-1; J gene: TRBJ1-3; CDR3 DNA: TGCGCCAGTAGTCGACAGGGGAAGGGAAACACCATATATTTT; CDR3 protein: CASSRQGKGNTIYF
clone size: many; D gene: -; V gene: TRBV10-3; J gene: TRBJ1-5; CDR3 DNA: TGTGCCATCAGTGAATCCCCGGGGGTCAATCAGCCCCAGCATTTT; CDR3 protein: CAISESPGVNQPQHF
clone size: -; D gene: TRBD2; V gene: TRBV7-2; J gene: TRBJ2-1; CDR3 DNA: TGTGCCCGCAGCTTAGAGCGGGGGTACAATGAGCAGTTCTTC; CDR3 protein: CARSLERGYNEQFF
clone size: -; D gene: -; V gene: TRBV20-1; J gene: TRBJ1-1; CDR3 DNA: TGCAGTGCTCCGGGGAGGGGGTACACTGAAGCTTTCTTT; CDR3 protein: CSAPGRGYTEAFF
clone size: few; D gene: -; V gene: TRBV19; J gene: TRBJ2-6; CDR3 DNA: TGTGCCAGTAGTATCAGCCAGATCTCTGGGGCCAACGTCCTGACTTTC; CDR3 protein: CASSISQISGANVLTF
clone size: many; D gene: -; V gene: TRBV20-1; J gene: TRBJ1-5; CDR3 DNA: TGCAGTGCTACCGGGGACGGCAATCAGCCCCAGCATTTT; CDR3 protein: CSATGDGNQPQHF
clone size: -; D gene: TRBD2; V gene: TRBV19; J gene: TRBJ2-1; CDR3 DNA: TGTGCCAGTAGTATTGGAGCGGGGGACTACAATGAGCAGTTCTTC; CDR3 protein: CASSIGAGDYNEQFF
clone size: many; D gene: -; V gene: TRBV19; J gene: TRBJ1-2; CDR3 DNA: TGTGCCAGTAGTATAGGAACTGGGGCGGCGGCCAGGAATGGCTACACCTTC; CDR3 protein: CASSIGTGAAARNGYTF
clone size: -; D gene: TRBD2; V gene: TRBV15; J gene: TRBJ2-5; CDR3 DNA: TGTGCCACCAGCAGTGGGGGGAGGGGTCTTGAGGAGACCCAGTACTTC; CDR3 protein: CATSSGGRGLEETQYF
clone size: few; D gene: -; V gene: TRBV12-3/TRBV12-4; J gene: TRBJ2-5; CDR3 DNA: TGTGCCAGCAGTTTAAGGGGGGCCCAAGAGACCCAGTACTTC; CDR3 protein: CASSLRGAQETQYF
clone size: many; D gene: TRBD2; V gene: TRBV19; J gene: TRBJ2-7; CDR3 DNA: TGTGCCAGTAGCACTAGCGGGAGGGCCTTCGAGCAGTACTTC; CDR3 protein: CASSTSGRAFEQYF
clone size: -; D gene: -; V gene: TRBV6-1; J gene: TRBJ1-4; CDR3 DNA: TGTGCCACCATGGCTCGGGGGAATGAAAAACTGTTTTTT; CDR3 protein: CATMARGNEKLFF
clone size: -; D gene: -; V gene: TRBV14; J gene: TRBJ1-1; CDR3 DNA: TGTGCCAGCTCACCATTCCCCACTGAAGCTTTCTTT; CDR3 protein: CASSPFPTEAFF
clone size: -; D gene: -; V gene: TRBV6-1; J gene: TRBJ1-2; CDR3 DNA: TGTGCCAGCACCCGCATGGGGTCGAATGGCTACACCTTC; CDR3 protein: CASTRMGSNGYTF
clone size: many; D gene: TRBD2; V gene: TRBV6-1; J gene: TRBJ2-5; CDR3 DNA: TGTGCCAGCAGTGAAATAGCGGGGGAAGGAGAGACCCAGTACTTC; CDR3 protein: CASSEIAGEGETQYF
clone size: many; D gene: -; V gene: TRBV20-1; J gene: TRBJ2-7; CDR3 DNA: TGCAGTGCTAGAGATCTTGTCACATCGGATGGGGAGCAGTACTTC; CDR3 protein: CSARDLVTSDGEQYF
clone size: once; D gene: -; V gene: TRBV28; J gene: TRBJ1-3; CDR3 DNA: TGTGCCAGCAGTTTTGCGGGATCGGCAGGGCTCTCTGGAAACACCATATATTTT; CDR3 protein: CASSFAGSAGLSGNTIYF
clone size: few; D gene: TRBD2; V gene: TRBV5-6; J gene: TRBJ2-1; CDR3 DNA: TGTGCCAGCAGCGTAGGGACTAGCGGGAGTGCGATCTACGAGCAGTTCTTC; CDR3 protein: CASSVGTSGSAIYEQFF
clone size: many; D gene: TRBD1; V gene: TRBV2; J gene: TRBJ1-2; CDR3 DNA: TGTGCCAGCAGCCAGGACAGGGAAGACTATGGCTACACCTTC; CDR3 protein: CASSQDREDYGYTF
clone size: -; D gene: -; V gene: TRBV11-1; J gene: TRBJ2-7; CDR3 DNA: TGTGCCAGCAGCTTAGCCTGGAAGGCCAGTAACTACGAGCAGTACTTC; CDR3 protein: CASSLAWKASNYEQYF
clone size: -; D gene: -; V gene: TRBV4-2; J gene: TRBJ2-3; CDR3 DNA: TGTGCCAGCAGCCAAGATGGTTCAGGGACGGCAGATACGCAGTATTTT; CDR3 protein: CASSQDGSGTADTQYF